This TCR beta chain was recovered during a study of OX40 agonist ivuxolimab in advanced cancers. Overall study context: It was ivuxolimab, an agonistic anti-OX40 (CD134) antibody, that patients were treated with.

The ends were cut back, 3 bases at V and 7 bases at J, with 19 bases in the middle. The CDR3 covers 15 residues. Germline V lookup: CDR1 LNHNV, CDR2 YYDKDF (reference sequence). Whole-study results and caveats: Normalized expansion of T-cell clones was also low for some nonresponders.

Assay used: immunoSEQ multiplex PCR; TCRdb lists only in-frame clones, some missing. The sample has under 95,000 clones, roughly nine tenths seen once. On this clone: What it binds is unknown.

Prior autoimmune disease or systemic immunosuppression barred patients. The origin of this receptor is an adult with an advanced solid tumor such as melanoma, head and neck, liver or kidney cancer. The sequences come from CD4+ or CD8+ T cells sorted from blood, collected in a trial of the OX40 agonist ivuxolimab. The chain employs TRBV15 and TRBJ2-7; the D gene could be TRBD1 or TRBD2 (5 bases each). The CDR3 region has the DNA TGTGCCACCAGCAGGCCCAGGGTAGCCCGGGGAGAGCAGTACTTC. Encoded protein: CATSRPRVARGEQYF.